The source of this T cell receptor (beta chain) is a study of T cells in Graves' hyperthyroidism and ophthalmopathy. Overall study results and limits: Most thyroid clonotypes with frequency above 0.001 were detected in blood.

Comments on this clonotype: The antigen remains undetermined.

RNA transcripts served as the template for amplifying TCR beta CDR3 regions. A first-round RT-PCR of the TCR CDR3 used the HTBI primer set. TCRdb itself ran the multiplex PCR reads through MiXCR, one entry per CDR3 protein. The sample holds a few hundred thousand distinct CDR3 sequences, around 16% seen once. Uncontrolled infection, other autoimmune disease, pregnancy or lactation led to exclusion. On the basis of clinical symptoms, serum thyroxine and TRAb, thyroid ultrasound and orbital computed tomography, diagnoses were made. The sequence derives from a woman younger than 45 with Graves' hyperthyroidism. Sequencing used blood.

The CDR3 DNA reads TGTGCCAGCAAGGAGGGTTATCTGATCCCAGATACGCAGTATTTT. It yields the protein CASKEGYLIPDTQYF. The rearrangement uses TRBV2 and TRBJ2-3, with a weak D call TRBD2 (6 bases). V was pared by 7 bases and J by 4 bases, with 18 bases between. CDR1 is SNHLY and CDR2 is FYNNEI in the germline V gene. The CDR3 has 15 residues.